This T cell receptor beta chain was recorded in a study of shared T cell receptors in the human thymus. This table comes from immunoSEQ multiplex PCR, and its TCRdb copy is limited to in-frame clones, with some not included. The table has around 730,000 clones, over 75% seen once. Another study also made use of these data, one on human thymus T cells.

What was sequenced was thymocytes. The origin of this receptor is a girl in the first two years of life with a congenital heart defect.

In nucleotides, the CDR3 is TGCAGCGGCGACGGTGAAGACAAACTGAACACTGAAGCTTTCTTT. This encodes CSGDGEDKLNTEAFF. The chain links TRBV29-1 to TRBJ1-1; D call uncertain. This CDR3 has 15 residues. CDR1 SQVTM and CDR2 ANQGSEA come from the germline V gene. V was clipped by 7 bases and J by 0 bases, with 18 bases between them.